The following is a TCR beta chain sequence with its context. For the second PCR, which ran for roughly 6 to 11 cycles, a sample-barcoded 5' primer and a J-beta primer mix were used. The template-switch adaptor, which had 12 random nucleotides, put a tag on each cDNA molecule. One entry per CDR3 protein, called by TCRdb with MiXCR from the 5' RACE reads. There are more than 1.4 million distinct CDR3 sequences in the sample; approximately 38% occur only once, and approximately 7.9% lies in the top ten. The sample comes from a study of blood T cells in healthy people across ages. The CDR3 totals 14 residues. Germline V CDR1 and CDR2: LNHNV, YYDKDF (reference sequence). V was clipped by 4 bases and J by 11 bases; unmatched bases: 13.

The chain links TRBV15 to TRBJ2-5; 7 bases are shared with TRBD2. Sequences were obtained from blood. The clonotype comes from a woman aged 18-30 years in good health. The CDR3: CATSNGGGLDEQYF. CDR3 nucleotide sequence: TGTGCCACCAGCAATGGGGGGGGGTTGGATGAGCAGTACTTC.